These 25 T cell receptor beta chains share one sample of origin, sequenced in a study of control samples from healthy donors and cancer patients. Assay: immunoSEQ multiplex PCR; the TCRdb copy retains only in-frame clones and omits some. In the table there are roughly 79,000 clones, about 80% of which are singletons. The sequenced sample was blood. The receptor source for this set is a man between 50 and 59 years old in good health.

CDR3 sequence (DNA): TGTGCCAGCAGCGGGACTAGCGGAGAATACGAGCAGTACTTC. It specifies CASSGTSGEYEQYF. V is TRBV7-2 and J is TRBJ2-7, with 11 bases fitting TRBD2. The CDR3 has 14 amino acids. The V and J ends lost 5 bases and 4 bases, in that order; junction bases with no gene match: 4. The germline gives CDR1 SGHTA, CDR2 FQGNSA.

The chain uses TRBV19 and TRBJ2-7, with 7 positions matching TRBD2. After removal of 5 bases from V and 0 bases from J, the junction contained 7 bases not matched to a gene. Germline-derived CDR1 and CDR2 are LNHDA and SQIVND (reference sequence). The CDR3 has 15 amino acids. CDR3 DNA sequence: TGTGCCAGTAGTGCACTAGCGACAACCTCCTACGAGCAGTACTTC. Translating it yields CASSALATTSYEQYF.

This rearrangement joins TRBV18 to TRBJ1-1; a weak D match, TRBD1 (5 bases). V shed 6 bases and J shed 1 base, with 9 bases lying between them. The CDR3 loop spans 13 amino acids. Germline assignment: CDR1 KGHSH and CDR2 LQKENI. Here the CDR3 DNA reads TGTGCCAGCTCTCGGGACGGGAACACTGAAGCTTTCTTT. It translates to CASSRDGNTEAFF.

The chain combines TRBV6-6 with TRBJ1-5; 11 bases match TRBD1. The CDR3 totals 15 residues. V shed 6 bases and J 6 bases; nucleotides not matched to a gene: 7. CDR1 and CDR2 from the germline V gene are MNHNY and SVGAGI (reference sequence). CDR3 sequence (DNA): TGTGCCAGCAGAAGGACAGGGGGCATGGCTCAGCCCCAGCATTTT. Translated: CASRRTGGMAQPQHF.

This chain uses TRBV9 with TRBJ1-6; possibly TRBD1 for D (5 bases). V lost 1 base, J lost 5 bases, and 10 bases lay in between. The CDR3 is 15 amino acids. Germline-derived CDR1 and CDR2 are SGDLS and YYNGEE. Written as DNA, the CDR3 is TGTGCCAGCAGCGTAACTGGGGCAGATAATTCACCCCTCCACTTT. Protein: CASSVTGADNSPLHF.

The V gene is TRBV30, the J gene TRBJ1-6; 7 positions match TRBD1. Germline CDR1 and CDR2: GTSNPN and SVGIG (reference sequence). Losses at the gene ends were 2 bases for V and 8 bases for J; bases not matched to a gene: 12. CDR3 length: 16 amino acids. CDR3 loop: CAWSSQGVSMDSPLHF. As DNA, the CDR3 is TGTGCCTGGAGTTCCCAGGGGGTATCTATGGATTCACCCCTCCACTTT.

The rearrangement joins TRBV11-3 to TRBJ1-4, with D hard to call. The germline V and J ends were trimmed by 0 bases and 0 bases, with 11 bases remaining between them. Germline V CDR1 and CDR2: SGHNT, YENEEA. The CDR3 contains 17 residues. The CDR3 spells CASSLEQQPATNEKLFF. In DNA form, the CDR3 reads TGTGCCAGCAGCTTAGAGCAACAGCCCGCAACTAATGAAAAACTGTTTTTT.

The chain couples TRBV6-6 to TRBJ1-1; TRBD1 is a possible D gene (6 bases). The ends were cut back, 10 bases at V and 4 bases at J, with 22 bases in the middle. The CDR3 runs to 15 residues. In germline, CDR1 is MNHNY, CDR2 SVGAGI (reference sequence). CDR3 loop: CATNSGRGSTTEAFF. CDR3 sequence (DNA): TGTGCCACCAACAGTGGAAGGGGGAGTACCACTGAAGCTTTCTTT.

The sample holds a few counts of this clone. The chain has TRBV11-3 and TRBJ2-2; 8 positions agree with TRBD2. CDR1 is SGHNT and CDR2 is YENEEA in the germline V gene. The V and J ends lost 0 bases and 3 bases, in that order; junction bases with no gene match: 15. This CDR3 has 20 residues. This CDR3 reads CASSLDFLGLAVRDTGELFF. CDR3 coding DNA: TGTGCCAGCAGCTTAGATTTTCTAGGACTAGCAGTCCGGGACACCGGGGAGCTGTTTTTT.

This clone was recorded once. The chain recombines TRBV11-3 with TRBJ2-3; no reliable D call. The V gene's germline CDR1 is SGHNT and CDR2 YENEEA. Deletions cut 7 bases from V and 1 base from J, with 12 bases between. There are 14 residues in the CDR3. The CDR3 is CASNEGRRTDTQYF. The CDR3 coding sequence is TGTGCCAGCAATGAAGGCCGCCGCACAGATACGCAGTATTTT.

The rearrangement joins TRBV24-1 to TRBJ2-5; D is possibly TRBD1 (6 bases). This CDR3 has 13 residues. Germline V gene lookup returns CDR1 KGHDR and CDR2 SFDVKD. V was clipped by 4 bases and J by 5 bases, with 10 bases between them. The CDR3 region has the DNA TGTGCCACCAGTGAAGGGGGTAGGGAGACCCAGTACTTC. This codes for CATSEGGRETQYF.

The V gene is TRBV5-4, the J gene TRBJ2-3; TRBD1 might be the D (6 bases). The CDR3 consists of 14 residues. CDR1 and CDR2 from the germline V gene are SGHNT and YYREEE (reference sequence). V was clipped by 4 bases and J by 2 bases, with 11 bases between them. In DNA form, the CDR3 reads TGTGCCAGCAGCCCAGGGGACCCCACAGATACGCAGTATTTT. It is translated as CASSPGDPTDTQYF.

The chain employs TRBV24-1 and TRBJ1-4, with 9 bases lining up with TRBD1. Germline loops: CDR1 KGHDR, CDR2 SFDVKD. This CDR3 has 14 amino acids. V lost 7 bases, J lost 6 bases, and 5 bases stayed unmatched. The CDR3 reads CATSETGGDEKLFF. The DNA for the CDR3 is TGTGCCACCAGCGAGACAGGGGGTGATGAAAAACTGTTTTTT.

The chain is built from TRBV11-2 and TRBJ1-1; possibly TRBD1 for D (5 bases). V was shortened by 5 bases and J by 1 base, with 17 bases between the two germline ends. Germline assignment: CDR1 SGHAT and CDR2 FQNNGV. This CDR3 spans 16 amino acids. The CDR3: CASSPLRGGGNTEAFF. In DNA form, the CDR3 reads TGTGCCAGCAGCCCATTACGGGGGGGAGGGAACACTGAAGCTTTCTTT.

The rearrangement uses TRBV19 and TRBJ2-1; possibly TRBD2 for D (6 bases). Germline CDR1 and CDR2: LNHDA and SQIVND (reference sequence). There are 16 residues in the CDR3. Trimming left V 7 bases short and J 0 bases short, with 16 bases between. The CDR3 reads CASIGRGRRSYNEQFF. The CDR3 region has the DNA TGTGCCAGTATCGGGCGGGGCCGTCGCTCCTACAATGAGCAGTTCTTC.

The chain has TRBV6-5 and TRBJ1-4; tentative D call: TRBD1 (5 bases). Trimming removed 7 bases from V and 11 bases from J, with 17 bases in between. This CDR3 comprises 13 residues. Germline V gives CDR1 MNHEY, CDR2 SVGAGI. CDR3 in amino acids: CASTSRGSPKLFF. The CDR3 DNA reads as TGTGCCAGCACATCGAGGGGATCCCCGAAACTGTTTTTT.

V is TRBV5-6 and J is TRBJ1-1, with no clear D. V was pared by 3 bases and J by 8 bases, with 20 bases between. This CDR3 spans 15 amino acids. CDR1 is SGHDT, CDR2 YYEEEE, per germline. CDR3 sequence (DNA): TGTGCCAGCAGCTCTGTAGAAATGTTGGTGGGAGAAGCTTTCTTT. This encodes CASSSVEMLVGEAFF. The full variable domain, its missing parts supplied by reference TRBV5-6 and TRBJ1-1, is DAGVTQSPTHLIKTRGQQVTLRCSPKSGHDTVSWYQQALGQGPQFIFQYYEEEERQRGNFPDRFSGHQFPNYSSELNVNALLLGDSALYLCASSSVEMLVGEAFFGQGTRLTVV.

The CDR3: CASSQDWGREADTQYF. In DNA, the CDR3 is TGCGCCAGCAGCCAAGATTGGGGCAGGGAAGCAGATACGCAGTATTTT. The V gene is TRBV4-1, the J gene TRBJ2-3, with D tentatively TRBD1 (5 bases). The CDR3 runs to 16 residues. The germline V gene encodes CDR1 MGHRA and CDR2 YSYEKL. V was cut by 0 bases and J by 4 bases, with 14 bases left in between.

The V and J genes are TRBV6-6 and TRBJ1-4; TRBD1 is a possible D gene (6 bases). V was shortened by 2 bases and J by 5 bases, with 9 bases between the two germline ends. There are 14 residues in the CDR3. Germline loops: CDR1 MNHNY, CDR2 SVGAGI (reference sequence). The CDR3 nucleotides are TGTGCCAGCAGTTACCGGGGGGCGAATGAAAAACTGTTTTTT. This encodes CASSYRGANEKLFF.

The rearrangement joins TRBV5-4 to TRBJ2-7; 13 nucleotides line up with TRBD2. Unmatched junction bases numbered 2, after V lost 3 bases and J lost 2 bases. The V gene's germline CDR1 is SGHNT and CDR2 YYREEE (reference sequence). This CDR3 comprises 15 residues. CDR3 loop: CASSWTSGSPYEQYF. The CDR3 region has the DNA TGTGCCAGCAGCTGGACTAGCGGGAGTCCCTACGAGCAGTACTTC.

This clone was seen only once. The chain has TRBV5-1 and TRBJ1-4, with TRBD1 identical over 10 bases. The junction had 4 bases not matched to a gene; V was cut back by 2 bases and J by 0 bases. CDR3 length: 17 residues. From germline, CDR1 is SGHRS and CDR2 YFSETQ. The CDR3: CASSLGGTGATNEKLFF. For the CDR3, the DNA is TGCGCCAGCAGCTTAGGAGGGACAGGGGCAACTAATGAAAAACTGTTTTTT.

This clone turned up a few times. This sequence joins TRBV20-1 and TRBJ2-7; the D is unclear. CDR1 and CDR2 (germline): DFQATT, SNEGSKA (reference sequence). V was clipped by 3 bases and J by 4 bases, with 7 bases between them. The CDR3 length is 11 residues. The CDR3 loop reads CSARGLYEQYF. The CDR3 coding sequence is TGCAGTGCTAGGGGGTTATACGAGCAGTACTTC.

V gene TRBV2 combines with J gene TRBJ1-2, with 12 bases fitting TRBD1. J was trimmed by 8 bases and V by 3 bases; bases with no gene match: 7. CDR1 is SNHLY and CDR2 is FYNNEI in the germline V gene. The CDR3 length is 15 residues. CDR3 protein: CASSEPGTGGKGYTF. For the CDR3, the DNA is TGTGCCAGCAGTGAGCCCGGGACAGGGGGCAAAGGCTACACCTTC.

The V gene is TRBV27, the J gene TRBJ2-7; 8 nucleotides align to TRBD2. Germline values: CDR1 MNHEY, CDR2 SMNVEV (reference sequence). J gave up 6 bases and V 10 bases, and 5 bases lay outside the gene matches. This CDR3 region has 11 residues. CDR3 sequence: CATGGGLEQYF. CDR3 bases: TGTGCCACCGGCGGGGGGCTCGAGCAGTACTTC.

This clone was seen once. This chain's CDR3 is CAIRGIPQNSPLHF. The CDR3 region has the DNA TGTGCCATCAGGGGGATTCCCCAAAATTCACCCCTCCACTTT. This rearrangement joins TRBV10-3 to TRBJ1-6; D unclear. The germline gives CDR1 ENHRY, CDR2 SYGVKD. The CDR3 covers 14 residues. Trimming removed 6 bases from V and 7 bases from J, with 13 bases in between.